This T cell receptor (beta chain) is from a study of T cell responses to AZD1222 COVID-19 vaccine. Some clones are missing from TCRdb's copy, which holds only in-frame ones; the method was immunoSEQ multiplex PCR. The data show 68,000 or so clones, about nine tenths seen once. Germline V gene data show CDR1 as MRHNA and CDR2 as SNTAGT. V trimming: 5 bases; J trimming: 3 bases; junction bases outside the gene matches: 5. The CDR3 spans 15 residues. The source is an adult in good health. V usage is TRBV6-4 and J usage is TRBJ1-4; 8 bases match TRBD1. Sequences were derived from peripheral blood, sampled on day 0 of AZD1222 vaccination. Here the CDR3 DNA reads TGTGCCAGCAGTCCTGGACAGGGAGCTAATGAAAAACTGTTTTTT. Its protein is CASSPGQGANEKLFF.